The 21 T cell receptor beta chains below all came from one sample that was sequenced in a study of blood T cell repertoires in COVID-19. The assay was immunoSEQ multiplex PCR, and TCRdb's table has in-frame clones only and misses some. The sample has about 250,000 clones; approximately 90% are singletons. Sequencing was performed on PBMCs or T cells enriched from blood (not recorded which). The receptors stem from a middle-aged man who had recovered from COVID-19.

The chain combines TRBV18 with TRBJ2-3; 8 bases agree with TRBD2. This CDR3 comprises 16 residues. Trimming at V came to 6 bases and at J to 4 bases, leaving 12 bases not matched to a gene. Germline lookup yields CDR1 KGHSH and CDR2 LQKENI. As DNA, the CDR3 is TGTGCCAGCTCGCAGGGCCGGGGGGGAGCGGCAGATACGCAGTATTTT. This sequence encodes CASSQGRGGAADTQYF.

The count of this clone is one. The V and J genes are TRBV5-5 and TRBJ2-5; TRBD2 matches at 13 bases. The V segment lost 4 bases and the J segment 5 bases; nucleotides outside the gene matches: 8. CDR3 length: 16 residues. CDR1 is SGHKS, CDR2 YYEKEE, per germline (reference sequence). CDR3 bases: TGTGCCAGCAGCCTCACTAGCGGGGGGGCTGGGGAGACCCAGTACTTC. This codes for CASSLTSGGAGETQYF.

This clone was counted at least ten times. The rearrangement links TRBV9 to TRBJ2-3; TRBD2 agrees at 7 bases. J was trimmed by 5 bases and V by 4 bases; bases with no gene match: 13. In germline, CDR1 is SGDLS, CDR2 YYNGEE. CDR3 length: 16 residues. The CDR3 loop is CASSPRLAAGVDTQYF. The CDR3 bases are TGTGCCAGCAGCCCCCGACTAGCCGCTGGGGTAGATACGCAGTATTTT.

This clone was observed a handful of times. The chain recombines TRBV5-1 with TRBJ2-6, with D possibly TRBD1 on 6 matching bases. V was shortened by 4 bases and J by 4 bases, with 15 bases between the two germline ends. Germline CDR1 reads SGHRS; CDR2 reads YFSETQ. The CDR3 consists of 16 residues. CDR3 amino acids: CASSLITGPGANVLTF. As DNA, the CDR3 is TGCGCCAGCAGCCTCATTACAGGGCCCGGGGCCAACGTCCTGACTTTC.

In this sample, this clone turned up a few times. The J gene is TRBJ1-5, the V gene TRBV30; 7 positions match TRBD1. CDR1 and CDR2 (germline): GTSNPN, SVGIG (reference sequence). With 3 bases clipped from V and 1 base from J, the junction kept 9 bases outside the gene matches. The CDR3 contains 16 residues. CDR3 protein: CAWRGDSLGSNQPQHF. CDR3 DNA: TGTGCCTGGAGAGGGGACAGCCTAGGGAGCAATCAGCCCCAGCATTTT. The variable domain in full, completed from reference TRBV30 and TRBJ1-5, reads SQTIHQWPATLVQPVGSPLSLECTVEGTSNPNLYWYRQAAGRGLQLLFYSVGIGQISSEVPQNLSASRPQDRQFILSSKKLLLSDSGFYLCAWRGDSLGSNQPQHFGDGTRLSIL.

The rearrangement joins TRBV27 to TRBJ1-1; TRBD1 matches at 8 bases. This CDR3 is built from 17 residues. The J segment lost 2 bases and the V segment lost 2 bases, leaving 10 bases of the junction unmatched. CDR1 and CDR2 from the germline V gene are MNHEY and SMNVEV (reference sequence). CDR3 protein: CASSLGDRPNQNTEAFF. For the CDR3, the DNA is TGTGCCAGCAGTTTAGGGGACAGGCCAAACCAAAACACTGAAGCTTTCTTT.

V is TRBV5-1 and J is TRBJ1-1, with 7 bases that match TRBD1. CDR3 size: 15 residues. Germline lookup yields CDR1 SGHRS and CDR2 YFSETQ. Trimming cost V 0 bases and J 1 base; bases outside gene matches: 3. The CDR3 is CASSLGQGANTEAFF. In DNA form, the CDR3 reads TGCGCCAGCAGCTTGGGACAGGGCGCGAACACTGAAGCTTTCTTT.

The chain recombines TRBV5-5 with TRBJ1-6; D call uncertain. Trimming pared 0 bases from V and 7 bases from J, leaving 11 bases between. CDR1 is SGHKS and CDR2 is YYEKEE in the germline V gene (reference sequence). This CDR3 has 15 amino acids. This chain's CDR3 is CASSLVRVTNSPLHF. The DNA of the CDR3 is TGTGCCAGCAGCTTGGTGAGGGTGACGAATTCACCCCTCCACTTT.

The sample holds a few counts of this clone. The chain links TRBV30 to TRBJ1-2, with 7 bases identical to TRBD1. J gave up 8 bases and V 3 bases, and 9 bases lay outside the gene matches. Germline V gene data show CDR1 as GTSNPN and CDR2 as SVGIG (reference sequence). This CDR3 has 13 amino acids. CDR3 nucleotide sequence: TGTGCCTGGAGCGCAAAACAGGGGTCCGGCTACACCTTC. It codes for CAWSAKQGSGYTF.

The chain combines TRBV30 with TRBJ1-2; no reliable D call. CDR1 and CDR2 (germline): GTSNPN, SVGIG (reference sequence). The CDR3 is 13 amino acids. Trimming pared 3 bases from V and 8 bases from J, leaving 16 bases between. Here the CDR3 reads CAWSTQPGGGYTF. CDR3 sequence (DNA): TGTGCCTGGAGCACTCAGCCGGGAGGGGGCTACACCTTC.

The chain combines TRBV6-5 with TRBJ2-7, with 7 bases identical to TRBD1. Per the germline V gene, CDR1 is MNHEY and CDR2 is SVGAGI. V lost 2 bases to trimming and J lost 9 bases; unmatched junction nucleotides: 4. The CDR3 has 12 amino acids. The CDR3 here is CASSYEGGMQYF. CDR3 nucleotide sequence: TGTGCCAGCAGTTACGAAGGGGGCATGCAGTACTTC.

This clone was counted a single time. The V and J genes are TRBV4-3 and TRBJ2-3; 13 bases are shared with TRBD2. J gave up 6 bases and V 4 bases, and 7 bases lay outside the gene matches. The CDR3 is made up of 16 amino acids. CDR1 and CDR2 from the germline V gene are LGHNA and YSLEER. The CDR3 protein is CASSLSLAGGPDTQYF. CDR3 nucleotide sequence: TGCGCCAGCAGCCTATCACTAGCGGGGGGGCCTGATACGCAGTATTTT.

This chain links TRBV11-3 with TRBJ1-1; D not resolved. Between the trimmed V and J ends, which lost 2 bases and 3 bases, there was a span of 7 bases. The germline V gene encodes CDR1 SGHNT and CDR2 YENEEA. This CDR3 spans 13 amino acids. The CDR3 bases are TGTGCCAGCAGCTTATCCCCCGACACTGAAGCTTTCTTT. Its translation: CASSLSPDTEAFF.

This chain joins TRBV7-2 and TRBJ2-7, with 7 positions matching TRBD2. Germline CDR1 is SGHTA and CDR2 is FQGNSA. CDR3 size: 15 residues. After removal of 1 base from V and 7 bases from J, the junction contained 10 bases not matched to a gene. Here the CDR3 DNA reads TGTGCCAGCAGCTTAGAAGTAGCGGGCTATGGGGAGCAGTACTTC. As protein: CASSLEVAGYGEQYF. The full variable domain, its missing parts supplied by reference TRBV7-2 and TRBJ2-7, is GAGVSQSPSNKVTEKGKDVELRCDPISGHTALYWYRQSLGQGLEFLIYFQGNSAPDKSGLPSDRFSAERTGGSVSTLTIQRTQQEDSAVYLCASSLEVAGYGEQYFGPGTRLTVT.

The J gene is TRBJ1-5, the V gene TRBV2; tentative D call: TRBD1 (6 bases). This CDR3 is 14 amino acids long. The V and J ends lost 3 bases and 7 bases respectively, with 13 bases between them. Germline lookup yields CDR1 SNHLY and CDR2 FYNNEI. As DNA, the CDR3 is TGTGCCAGCAGTGATCAGGGGAACGGGCAGCCCCAGCATTTT. This gives the protein CASSDQGNGQPQHF.

Concerning this clone itself: The same CDR3 arises from other DNA sequences in this sample as well. This chain links TRBV12-3 or TRBV12-4 with TRBJ1-2; D is unresolved. V lost 6 bases to trimming and J lost 4 bases, with 9 bases between them. The CDR3 is 12 amino acids. The chain's CDR3 is CASSPAGYGYTF. CDR3 DNA: TGTGCCAGCAGCCCCGCCGGCTATGGCTACACCTTC.

The chain couples TRBV2 to TRBJ2-1; TRBD2 matches at 12 bases. There are 18 residues in the CDR3. Trimming took 6 bases from V and 0 from J; bases not matched to a gene: 9. CDR1 and CDR2 from the germline V gene are SNHLY and FYNNEI. The CDR3 nucleotides are TGTGCCAGCAGGATGGGACTAGCGGGCGAGAACTCCTACAATGAGCAGTTCTTC. This codes for CASRMGLAGENSYNEQFF.

The chain couples TRBV7-9 to TRBJ2-1; D is perhaps TRBD2 (7 bases). With 4 bases removed from V and 14 bases from J, the gap between germline ends came to 15 bases. CDR3 length: 12 residues. The germline V gene encodes CDR1 SEHNR and CDR2 FQNEAQ (reference sequence). CDR3 coding DNA: TGTGCCAGCAGCTCCGGGGAGGGGACAAAGTTCTTC. Translating it yields CASSSGEGTKFF. Variable domain in full (rest from reference TRBV7-9 and TRBJ2-1): DTGVSQNPRHKITKRGQNVTFRCDPISEHNRLYWYRQTLGQGPEFLTYFQNEAQLEKSRLLSDRFSAERPKGSFSTLEIQRTEQGDSAMYLCASSSGEGTKFFGPGTRLTVL.

This clone was recorded only once. The chain carries TRBV29-1 and TRBJ1-2; possibly TRBD1 for D (5 bases). Germline assignment: CDR1 SQVTM and CDR2 ANQGSEA. Deletions cut 3 bases from V and 4 bases from J, with 9 bases between. CDR3 size: 12 residues. This chain's CDR3 is CSVDREGYGYTF. The CDR3 nucleotides are TGCAGCGTTGACAGGGAAGGCTATGGCTACACCTTC.

The V call is TRBV29-1, the J call TRBJ1-2, with D hard to call. V lost 1 base to trimming and J lost 8 bases, with 8 bases between them. The CDR3 contains 11 residues. Germline V gene data show CDR1 as SQVTM and CDR2 as ANQGSEA. The CDR3: CSVEAEQGYTF. CDR3 nucleotides: TGCAGCGTTGAAGCCGAACAGGGCTACACCTTC.

This rearrangement joins TRBV5-1 to TRBJ2-7, with D maybe TRBD2 (5 bases). The CDR3 is 15 amino acids. V shed 3 bases and J shed 3 bases, with 16 bases lying between them. The germline V gene has CDR1 SGHRS and CDR2 YFSETQ. CDR3 region: CASSWGGGNDYEQYF. In DNA form, the CDR3 reads TGCGCCAGCAGCTGGGGTGGAGGAAACGACTACGAGCAGTACTTC.